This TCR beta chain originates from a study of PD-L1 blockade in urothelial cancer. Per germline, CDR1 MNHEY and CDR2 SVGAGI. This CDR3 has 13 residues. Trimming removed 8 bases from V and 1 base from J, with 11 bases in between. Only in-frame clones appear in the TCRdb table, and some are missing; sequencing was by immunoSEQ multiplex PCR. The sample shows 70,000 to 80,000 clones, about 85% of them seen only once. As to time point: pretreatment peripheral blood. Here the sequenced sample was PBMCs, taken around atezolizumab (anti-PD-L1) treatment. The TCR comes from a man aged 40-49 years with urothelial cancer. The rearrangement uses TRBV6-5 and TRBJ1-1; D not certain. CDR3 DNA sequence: TGTGCCAGCGTTCCTGCGAGGAACACTGAAGCTTTCTTT. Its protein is CASVPARNTEAFF.